This T cell receptor beta chain emerged from a study of T cells in Graves' hyperthyroidism and ophthalmopathy. Stable Graves' hyperthyroidism denoted no ophthalmopathy progression over 18 months. Diagnosis of hyperthyroidism was new in patients aged 18 to 65, and its duration was under 2 months. Uncontrolled infection, other autoimmune disease, pregnancy or lactation disqualified patients from enrolment. Thyroid ultrasound, orbital computed tomography, clinical symptoms, and serum thyroxine and TRAb underpinned diagnoses. The ends were cut back, 3 bases at V and 9 bases at J, with 15 bases in the middle. This CDR3 has 13 amino acids. Germline V gene sequence: CDR1 DFQATT, CDR2 SNEGSKA (reference sequence). This clonotype was seen repeatedly, ten times or more. RNA transcripts were the template for amplifying TCR beta CDR3 regions. A set of HTBI primers served as the primers for a first-round RT-PCR of the TCR CDR3. TCRdb analysed the multiplex PCR reads with MiXCR anew, one entry per CDR3 protein. The table has 300,000 to 450,000 distinct CDR3 sequences, just under 15% seen once.

The receptor was derived from a woman aged 25-40 years with Graves' hyperthyroidism. The chain is built from TRBV20-1 and TRBJ2-1, with D possibly matching TRBD1 (5 bases). The sample consisted of blood. The CDR3 sequence: CSARETTGGEQFF. In DNA, the CDR3 is TGCAGTGCTAGGGAAACTACAGGTGGTGAGCAGTTCTTC.